These T cell receptor beta chains were read from a single sample in a study of beta chain features in type 1 diabetes. Sequencing used immunoSEQ multiplex PCR; TCRdb keeps in-frame clones, though not all of them. The table lists about 140,000 clones, about a tenth of them singletons. Material for sequencing was central memory CD4+ T cells from blood. The receptors were sampled from a woman in her forties in good health. Both conserved end residues are trimmed from each CDR3. Clone size is not always given. Where it is, it says once, few, many or a class for expanded clones.

TRBV6-5,.,TRBJ2-3,12,ASSRTSTSGRQY
TRBV5-1,many,TRBJ2-5,12,ASRTSGGQETQY
TRBV7-2,.,TRBJ2-3,10,ASSPDLYTQY
TRBV7-2,.,TRBJ2-6,15,ASSPSGGSSGANVLT
TRBV19,.,TRBJ1-6,12,ASSHGQGNSPLH
TRBV19,.,TRBJ1-6,10,ASGQYNSPLH
TRBV11-3,.,TRBJ2-7,12,ASSWGRGSHEQY
TRBV5-6,few,TRBJ1-1,13,ASSSGQTANTEAF
TRBV7-6,many,TRBJ1-2,13,ASSPRQGRQYGYT
TRBV10-1,few,TRBJ2-7,12,ASSEGTVGYEQY
TRBV18,few,TRBJ2-3,14,ASSRMGQTNTDTQY
TRBV7-8,few,TRBJ2-1,13,ASSLAGPGYNEQF
TRBV5-1,.,TRBJ2-7,12,ASSLAGGQDEQY
TRBV6-5,few,TRBJ1-1,11,ASSGQPNTEAF
TRBV5-4,few,TRBJ1-2,12,ASSSQGSSVGYT
TRBV5-6,.,TRBJ1-1,10,ASSFGFTEAF
TRBV6-5,few,TRBJ2-3,10,ASSRTGDTQY
TRBV5-1,.,TRBJ2-2,12,ASSSEGNTGELF
TRBV18,few,TRBJ1-6,12,ASSGTGANSPLH
TRBV18,few,TRBJ2-3,17,ASSPGLAGGRRGTDTQY
TRBV7-8,.,TRBJ1-1,14,ASSLVGGQANTEAF
TRBV6-1,few,TRBJ2-5,12,ASSPGRPQGTQY
TRBV27,few,TRBJ1-1,11,ASSIDRNTEAF
TRBV7-2,few,TRBJ2-1,9,ASSSGIEQF
TRBV7-9,many,TRBJ2-7,10,ASSLVPDEQY
TRBV4-1,.,TRBJ2-5,14,ASSQYGTGGVETQY
TRBV6-6,.,TRBJ1-1,13,ASSYTGTANTEAF
TRBV6-1,few,TRBJ2-1,11,ASRQAPYNEQF
TRBV7-9,.,TRBJ2-5,12,ASSLSVYQETQY
TRBV28,.,TRBJ1-4,11,ASSAGYNEKLF
TRBV7-2,many,TRBJ2-5,12,ASSPGDPMETQY
TRBV5-6,.,TRBJ2-7,11,ASIRTGSYEQY
TRBV12-5,few,TRBJ1-1,12,ASGLLREGTEAF
TRBV15,few,TRBJ2-5,11,ATSRVSPETQY
TRBV7-2,.,TRBJ1-5,13,ASSPRAGQFQPQH
TRBV6-6,.,TRBJ1-4,13,ASSPSGTGAEKLF
TRBV7-2,.,TRBJ2-5,12,ASSAGTRGETQY
TRBV9,few,TRBJ1-1,13,ASSAPQGLGPEAF
TRBV5-1,few,TRBJ2-1,12,ASSFREQYNEQF
TRBV9,few,TRBJ1-3,12,ASSAPGQGNTIY
TRBV5-1,.,TRBJ1-1,12,ASSLAGETTEAF
TRBV28,many,TRBJ2-7,13,ASRTAGTESYEQY
TRBV5-4,.,TRBJ2-5,12,ASSLDRVKETQY
TRBV6-1,few,TRBJ1-1,12,ASRAGQGFNEAF